This entry lists 13 T cell receptor beta chains sequenced from one sample in a study of cytomegalovirus exposure and HLA in healthy donors. PCR was performed using 60 Vbeta and 13 Jbeta primers. Sequencing used immunoSEQ multiplex PCR; TCRdb keeps in-frame clones, though not all of them. The table shows approximately 100,000 clones, with 85% occurring only once. Sequences were obtained from PBMCs. The receptors shown here come from a man in his forties in good health and CMV-seropositive.

This clone occurred a few times. The chain uses TRBV5-1 and TRBJ2-3; tentative D call: TRBD2 (6 bases). This CDR3 region has 14 residues. Trimming pared 4 bases from V and 6 bases from J, leaving 15 bases between. The germline CDR1 and CDR2 sequences are SGHRS and YFSETQ. CDR3 in DNA: TGCGCCAGCAGCCCTCGGACTACTGGGGATACGCAGTATTTT. Translated: CASSPRTTGDTQYF.

This rearrangement joins TRBV5-5 to TRBJ1-6; D gene ambiguous. V lost 1 base to trimming and J lost 8 bases, with 10 bases between them. The CDR3 has 14 amino acids. The V gene's germline CDR1 is SGHKS and CDR2 YYEKEE (reference sequence). CDR3 sequence (DNA): TGTGCCAGCAGCTTGCTCGAACGGTATTCACCCCTCCACTTT. Translated, it gives CASSLLERYSPLHF.

Points on this clone: Other DNA sequences within the sample encode an identical CDR3. The gene calls are TRBV19 and TRBJ2-7; 9 bases align to TRBD1. Trimming removed 4 bases from V and 1 base from J; junction bases left unmatched: 2. The length of the CDR3 is 14 residues. Germline CDR1 LNHDA, CDR2 SQIVND (reference sequence). The CDR3 spells CASSTGTGSYEQYF. CDR3 nucleotides: TGTGCCAGTAGTACAGGGACAGGGTCCTACGAGCAGTACTTC.

On this clone: One end of the junction fails to match germline, which may point to a read error. The rearrangement uses TRBV7-9 and TRBJ2-1; possible D gene TRBD2, 5 bases. CDR1 and CDR2 (germline): SEHNR, FQNEAQ (reference sequence). This CDR3 contains 15 residues. CDR3 nucleotides: TGTTCCAGCAGCTTAGTTCTTAGCGTAGGGAATGAGCAGTTCTTC. It codes for CSSSLVLSVGNEQFF. The whole variable domain, remainder taken from reference TRBV7-9 and TRBJ2-1, is DTGVSQNPRHKITKRGQNVTFRCDPISEHNRLYWYRQTLGQGPEFLTYFQNEAQLEKSRLLSDRFSAERPKGSFSTLEIQRTEQGDSAMYLCSSSLVLSVGNEQFFGPGTRLTVL.

The chain carries TRBV9 and TRBJ1-4, with 8 nucleotides matching TRBD1. Germline CDR1 SGDLS, CDR2 YYNGEE. Trimming at V came to 1 base and at J to 8 bases, leaving 7 bases not matched to a gene. The CDR3 length is 15 residues. The CDR3 bases are TGTGCCAGCAGCGTACAGACAGGGGTGGAGGAAAAACTGTTTTTT. This translates into CASSVQTGVEEKLFF.

V usage is TRBV25-1 and J usage is TRBJ2-1; D is perhaps TRBD2 (6 bases). Germline V lookup: CDR1 MGHDK, CDR2 SYGVNS. This CDR3 region has 16 residues. V lost 1 base and J 3 bases, leaving 13 bases between the germline ends. DNA for the CDR3: TGTGCCAGCAGTGAATGGAGCGGGTCTAACTACAATGAGCAGTTCTTC. This gives the protein CASSEWSGSNYNEQFF. The variable domain in full, completed from reference TRBV25-1 and TRBJ2-1, reads EADIYQTPRYLVIGTGKKITLECSQTMGHDKMYWYQQDPGMELHLIHYSYGVNSTEKGDLSSESTVSRIRTEHFPLTLESARPSHTSQYLCASSEWSGSNYNEQFFGPGTRLTVL.

The rearrangement links TRBV2 to TRBJ1-2; possible D gene TRBD1, 6 bases. The CDR3 contains 13 residues. Looked up from germline, CDR1 is SNHLY and CDR2 is FYNNEI. V lost 5 bases to trimming and J lost 4 bases, with 11 bases between them. The CDR3 coding sequence is TGTGCCAGCAGTCGCGACAGGTCCTATGGCTACACCTTC. Translation: CASSRDRSYGYTF. The full variable domain, rest sourced from reference TRBV2 and TRBJ1-2, is EPEVTQTPSHQVTQMGQEVILRCVPISNHLYFYWYRQILGQKVEFLVSFYNNEISEKSEIFDDQFSVERPDGSNFTLKIRSTKLEDSAMYFCASSRDRSYGYTFGSGTRLTVV.

The chain is built from TRBV5-4 and TRBJ1-2, with a tentative D call TRBD1 (6 bases). Germline CDR1 is SGHNT and CDR2 is YYREEE (reference sequence). Trimming removed 5 bases from V and 5 bases from J, with 19 bases in between. The CDR3 covers 15 residues. As DNA, the CDR3 is TGTGCCAGCAGAGGACAGTCCCAGCAGGCTTATGGCTACACCTTC. Translating it yields CASRGQSQQAYGYTF. Full variable domain (outside the CDR3, taken from reference TRBV5-4 and TRBJ1-2): ETGVTQSPTHLIKTRGQQVTLRCSSQSGHNTVSWYQQALGQGPQFIFQYYREEENGRGNFPPRFSGLQFPNYSSELNVNALELDDSALYLCASRGQSQQAYGYTFGSGTRLTVV.

This clone has a handful of counts. The chain is built from TRBV12-5 and TRBJ2-3; possibly TRBD2 for D (5 bases). CDR1 and CDR2 (germline): LGHNT, FRNRAP. Deletions cut 6 bases from V and 4 bases from J, with 8 bases between. CDR3 length: 12 residues. As DNA, the CDR3 is TGTGCTAGTGGAGGACTGGCAGATACGCAGTATTTT. Translated: CASGGLADTQYF.

The rearrangement links TRBV14 to TRBJ2-2; D is unresolved. The CDR3 is 13 residues long. Trimming took off 4 bases at V and 6 bases at J, with 9 bases between the two ends. Germline V CDR1 and CDR2: SGHDN, FVKESK. CDR3 nucleotide sequence: TGTGCCAGCAGCCCCCGGGTGCCCGGGGAGCTGTTTTTT. Residues: CASSPRVPGELFF.

This clone was picked up a small number of times. The gene calls are TRBV5-4 and TRBJ2-7, with D perhaps matching TRBD1 (5 bases). Germline V gene lookup returns CDR1 SGHNT and CDR2 YYREEE (reference sequence). CDR3 length: 12 residues. V lost 4 bases, J lost 4 bases, and 9 bases lay in between. DNA for the CDR3: TGTGCCAGCAGCCCCGACAGTTACGAGCAGTACTTC. Protein sequence: CASSPDSYEQYF. Variable domain in full (rest from reference TRBV5-4 and TRBJ2-7): ETGVTQSPTHLIKTRGQQVTLRCSSQSGHNTVSWYQQALGQGPQFIFQYYREEENGRGNFPPRFSGLQFPNYSSELNVNALELDDSALYLCASSPDSYEQYFGPGTRLTVT.

This chain links TRBV14 with TRBJ2-5, with D possibly matching TRBD2 (6 bases). There are 15 residues in the CDR3. V was trimmed by 5 bases and J by 5 bases, leaving 18 bases between them. From germline, CDR1 is SGHDN and CDR2 FVKESK. CDR3 in amino acids: CASSIGSLPGETQYF. The DNA for the CDR3 is TGTGCCAGCAGCATCGGGAGCCTTCCCGGGGAGACCCAGTACTTC.

The chain is built from TRBV7-2 and TRBJ1-2; 7 bases are shared with TRBD1. In germline, CDR1 is SGHTA, CDR2 FQGNSA. The CDR3 contains 13 residues. J was trimmed by 4 bases and V by 5 bases; bases with no gene match: 4. CDR3 amino acids: CASSRRTGYGYTF. In DNA form, the CDR3 reads TGTGCCAGCAGCCGCCGGACAGGCTATGGCTACACCTTC. Complete variable domain (other parts from reference TRBV7-2 and TRBJ1-2): GAGVSQSPSNKVTEKGKDVELRCDPISGHTALYWYRQSLGQGLEFLIYFQGNSAPDKSGLPSDRFSAERTGGSVSTLTIQRTQQEDSAVYLCASSRRTGYGYTFGSGTRLTVV.